The clone carrying this T cell receptor (beta chain) was seen repeatedly, ten times or more. Its antigen remains unknown. Other autoimmune diseases, uncontrolled infections, pregnancy and lactation each led to patient exclusion. The germline V gene encodes CDR1 SGHVS and CDR2 FNYEAQ. CDR3 size: 14 residues. J was trimmed by 9 bases and V by 5 bases; bases with no gene match: 5. TCR beta CDR3 regions were amplified from RNA transcripts. RT-PCR was first run with HTBI primers, then multiplex PCR in a second round. One entry per CDR3 protein results from TCRdb running MiXCR on the multiplex PCR reads. The table shows around 1,200,000 distinct CDR3 sequences, with about 35% occurring only once. This entry belongs to a study of Graves' ophthalmopathy and Graves' hyperthyroidism. Study findings and constraints: Using a 13-signature model, the authors split ophthalmopathy from stable hyperthyroidism, with 85% to 90% sensitivity and around 84% specificity.

This TCR was sampled from an adult man with Graves' hyperthyroidism. V is TRBV7-6 and J is TRBJ1-6, with 9 positions matching TRBD1. Source material: peripheral blood or thyroid tissue (not recorded which). CDR3 region: CASSITGGGSPLHF. The CDR3 region has the DNA TGTGCCAGCAGCATAACAGGGGGCGGTTCACCCCTCCACTTT.